Sequencing of this T cell receptor beta chain was carried out in a study of blood T cell repertoires in COVID-19. The wider study: The samples span acute and convalescent COVID-19 from the United States, Italy and Spain. T cells, B-cell-depleted T cells, or PBMCs provided the cDNA or gDNA that served as material.

Trimming took 3 bases from V and 11 from J; bases not matched to a gene: 12. This CDR3 has 15 residues. Germline V gene data show CDR1 as LNHDA and CDR2 as SQIVND (reference sequence). Original processing notes: Amplification of reference gene primers was used by the study to estimate nucleated cell counts. Generated by immunoSEQ multiplex PCR, the TCRdb table keeps only in-frame clones and is missing some. V and J calls and clone size are those listed in that table; D and trimming were worked out from the DNA. This table has 200,000 to 300,000 clones, around 87% appearing once. The receptor was isolated from a woman aged 40-49 years who had recovered from COVID-19. The material sequenced was peripheral blood. This chain joins TRBV19 and TRBJ1-5; TRBD1 matches 8 bases. The CDR3 reads CASSIFAGGGSTQHF. In DNA form, the CDR3 reads TGTGCCAGTAGTATTTTCGCAGGGGGCGGTTCGACCCAGCATTTT.